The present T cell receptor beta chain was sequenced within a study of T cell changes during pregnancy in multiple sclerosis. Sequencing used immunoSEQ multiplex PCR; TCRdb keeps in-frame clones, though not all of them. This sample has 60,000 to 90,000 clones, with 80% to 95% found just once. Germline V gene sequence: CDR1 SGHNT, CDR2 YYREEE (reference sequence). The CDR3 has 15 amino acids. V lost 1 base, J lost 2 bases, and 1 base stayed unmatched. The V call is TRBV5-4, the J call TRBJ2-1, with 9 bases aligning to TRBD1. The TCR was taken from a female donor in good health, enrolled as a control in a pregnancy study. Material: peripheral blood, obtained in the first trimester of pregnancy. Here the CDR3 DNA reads TGTGCCAGCAGCTTGCGGGACAGGGCCTACAATGAGCAGTTCTTC. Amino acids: CASSLRDRAYNEQFF.